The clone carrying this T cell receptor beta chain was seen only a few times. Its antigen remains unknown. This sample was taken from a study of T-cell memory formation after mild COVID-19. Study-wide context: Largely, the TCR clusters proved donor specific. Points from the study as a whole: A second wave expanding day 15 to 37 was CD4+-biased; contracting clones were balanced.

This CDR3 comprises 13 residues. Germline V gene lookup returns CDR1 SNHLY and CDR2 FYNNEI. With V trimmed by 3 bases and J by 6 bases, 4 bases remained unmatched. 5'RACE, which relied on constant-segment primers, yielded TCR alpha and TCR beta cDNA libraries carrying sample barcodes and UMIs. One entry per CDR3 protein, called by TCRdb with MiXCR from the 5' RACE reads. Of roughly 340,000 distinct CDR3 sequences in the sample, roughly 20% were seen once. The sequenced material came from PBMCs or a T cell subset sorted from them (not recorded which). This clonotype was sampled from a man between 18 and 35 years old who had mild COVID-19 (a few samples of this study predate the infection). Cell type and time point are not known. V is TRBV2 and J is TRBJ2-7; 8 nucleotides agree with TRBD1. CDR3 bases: TGTGCCAGCAGTGAGGTAACAGGGGGCGAGCAGTACGTC. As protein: CASSEVTGGEQYV.